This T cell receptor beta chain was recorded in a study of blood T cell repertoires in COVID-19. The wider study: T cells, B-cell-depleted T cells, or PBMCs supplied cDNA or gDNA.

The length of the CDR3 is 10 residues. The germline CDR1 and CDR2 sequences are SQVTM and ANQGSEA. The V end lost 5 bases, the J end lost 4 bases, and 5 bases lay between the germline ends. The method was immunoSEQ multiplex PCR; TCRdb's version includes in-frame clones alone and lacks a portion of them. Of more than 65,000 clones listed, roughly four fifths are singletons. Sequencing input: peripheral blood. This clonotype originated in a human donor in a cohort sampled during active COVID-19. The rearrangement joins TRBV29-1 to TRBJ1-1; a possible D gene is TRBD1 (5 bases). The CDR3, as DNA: TGCAGCGTTCAGGGCACTGAAGCTTTCTTT. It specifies CSVQGTEAFF.